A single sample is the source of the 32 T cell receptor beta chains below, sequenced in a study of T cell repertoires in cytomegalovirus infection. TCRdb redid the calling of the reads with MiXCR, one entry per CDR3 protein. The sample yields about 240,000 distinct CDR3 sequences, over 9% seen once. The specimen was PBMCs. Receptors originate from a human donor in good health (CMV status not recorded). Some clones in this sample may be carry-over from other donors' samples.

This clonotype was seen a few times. CDR3 loop: CASFEGFGYSPLHF. The DNA for the CDR3 is TGTGCCAGCTTTGAAGGGTTTGGCTATTCACCCCTCCACTTT. This sequence joins TRBV2 and TRBJ1-6; no definite D call. Per the germline V gene, CDR1 is SNHLY and CDR2 is FYNNEI. V lost 8 bases to trimming and J lost 8 bases, with 16 bases between them. The CDR3 runs 14 residues.

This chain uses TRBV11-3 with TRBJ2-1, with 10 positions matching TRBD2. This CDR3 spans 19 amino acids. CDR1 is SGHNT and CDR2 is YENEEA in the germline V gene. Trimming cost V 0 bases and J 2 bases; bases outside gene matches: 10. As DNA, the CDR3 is TGTGCCAGCAGCTTAGATGGGGGGACTAGCGTGACACCCTACAATGAGCAGTTCTTC. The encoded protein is CASSLDGGTSVTPYNEQFF.

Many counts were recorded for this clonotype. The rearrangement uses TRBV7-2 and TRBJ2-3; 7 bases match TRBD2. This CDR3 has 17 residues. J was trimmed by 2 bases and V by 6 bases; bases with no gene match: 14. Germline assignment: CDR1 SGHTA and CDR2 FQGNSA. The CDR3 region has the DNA TGTGCCAGCAGTTTAAAGTCTAGCGGAGTTATCACAGATACGCAGTATTTT. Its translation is CASSLKSSGVITDTQYF.

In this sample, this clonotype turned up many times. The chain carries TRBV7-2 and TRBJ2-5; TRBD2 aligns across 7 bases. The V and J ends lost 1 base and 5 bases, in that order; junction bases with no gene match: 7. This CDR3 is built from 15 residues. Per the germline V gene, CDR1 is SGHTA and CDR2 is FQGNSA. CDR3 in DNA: TGTGCCAGCAGCTTAGAACGGGGGGATGGGGAGACCCAGTACTTC. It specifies CASSLERGDGETQYF.

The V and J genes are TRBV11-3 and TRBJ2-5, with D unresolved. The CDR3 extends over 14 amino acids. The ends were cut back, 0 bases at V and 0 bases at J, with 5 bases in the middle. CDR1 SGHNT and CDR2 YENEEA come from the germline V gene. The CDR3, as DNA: TGTGCCAGCAGCTTAGACGAACACCAAGAGACCCAGTACTTC. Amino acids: CASSLDEHQETQYF.

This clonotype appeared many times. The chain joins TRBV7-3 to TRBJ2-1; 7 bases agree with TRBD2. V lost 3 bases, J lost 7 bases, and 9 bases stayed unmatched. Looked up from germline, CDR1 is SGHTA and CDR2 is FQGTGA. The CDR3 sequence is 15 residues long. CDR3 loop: CASSFRGGSLNEQFF. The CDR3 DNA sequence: TGTGCCAGCAGCTTTCGGGGCGGGAGTTTGAATGAGCAGTTCTTC.

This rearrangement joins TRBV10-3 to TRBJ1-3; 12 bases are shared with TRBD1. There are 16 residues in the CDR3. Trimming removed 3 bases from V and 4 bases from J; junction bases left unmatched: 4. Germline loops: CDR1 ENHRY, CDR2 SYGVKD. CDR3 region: CAISDGDRGLGNTIYF. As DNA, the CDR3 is TGTGCCATCAGTGATGGGGACAGGGGGCTCGGAAACACCATATATTTT.

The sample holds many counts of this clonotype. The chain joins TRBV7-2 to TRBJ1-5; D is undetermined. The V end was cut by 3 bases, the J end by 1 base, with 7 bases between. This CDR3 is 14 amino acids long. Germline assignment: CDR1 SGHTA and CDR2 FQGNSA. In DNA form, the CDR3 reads TGTGCCAGCAGCTTTGGGAACAGCAATCAGCCCCAGCATTTT. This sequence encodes CASSFGNSNQPQHF.

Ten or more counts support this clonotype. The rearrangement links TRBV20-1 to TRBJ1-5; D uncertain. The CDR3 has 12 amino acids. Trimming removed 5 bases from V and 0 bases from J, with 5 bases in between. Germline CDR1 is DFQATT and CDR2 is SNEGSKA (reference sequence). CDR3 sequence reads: CSAGSSNQPQHF. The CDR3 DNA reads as TGCAGTGCTGGGAGTAGCAATCAGCCCCAGCATTTT.

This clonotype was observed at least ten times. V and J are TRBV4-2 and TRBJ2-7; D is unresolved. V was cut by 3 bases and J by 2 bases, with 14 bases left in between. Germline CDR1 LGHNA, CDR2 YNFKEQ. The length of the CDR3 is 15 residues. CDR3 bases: TGTGCCAGCAGCCACGACGGTAACAGCCCCTACGAGCAGTACTTC. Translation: CASSHDGNSPYEQYF.

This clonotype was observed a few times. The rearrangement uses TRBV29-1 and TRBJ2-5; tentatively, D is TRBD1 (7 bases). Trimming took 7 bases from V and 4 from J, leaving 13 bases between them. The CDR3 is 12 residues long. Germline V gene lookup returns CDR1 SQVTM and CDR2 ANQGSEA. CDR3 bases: TGCAGCGCCTCGCAGGGGGGAGAGACCCAGTACTTC. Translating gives CSASQGGETQYF.

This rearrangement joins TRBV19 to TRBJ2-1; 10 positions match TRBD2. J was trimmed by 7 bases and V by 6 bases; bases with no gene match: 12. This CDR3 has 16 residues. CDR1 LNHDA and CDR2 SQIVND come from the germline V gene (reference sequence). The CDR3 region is CASSLSQAGGRNEQFF. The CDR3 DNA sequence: TGTGCCAGTAGCCTATCACAAGCGGGGGGGCGAAATGAGCAGTTCTTC. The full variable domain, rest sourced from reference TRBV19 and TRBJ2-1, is DGGITQSPKYLFRKEGQNVTLSCEQNLNHDAMYWYRQDPGQGLRLIYYSQIVNDFQKGDIAEGYSVSREKKESFPLTVTSAQKNPTAFYLCASSLSQAGGRNEQFFGPGTRLTVL.

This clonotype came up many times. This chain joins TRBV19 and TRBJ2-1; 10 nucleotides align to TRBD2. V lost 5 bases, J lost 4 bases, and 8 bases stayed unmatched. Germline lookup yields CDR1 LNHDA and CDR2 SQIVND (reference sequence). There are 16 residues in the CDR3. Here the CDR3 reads CASSPRLGLAYNEQFF. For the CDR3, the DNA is TGTGCCAGTAGTCCTAGACTGGGACTAGCGTACAATGAGCAGTTCTTC.

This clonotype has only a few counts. The chain's CDR3 is CASSHLLETYEQYF. DNA for the CDR3: TGTGCCAGCAGCCATCTACTAGAAACCTACGAGCAGTACTTC. V gene TRBV3-1 combines with J gene TRBJ2-7, with D possibly TRBD2 on 5 matching bases. This CDR3 has 14 amino acids. V gave up 3 bases and J gave up 2 bases, with 11 bases separating them. Germline loops: CDR1 LGHDT, CDR2 YNNKEL (reference sequence).

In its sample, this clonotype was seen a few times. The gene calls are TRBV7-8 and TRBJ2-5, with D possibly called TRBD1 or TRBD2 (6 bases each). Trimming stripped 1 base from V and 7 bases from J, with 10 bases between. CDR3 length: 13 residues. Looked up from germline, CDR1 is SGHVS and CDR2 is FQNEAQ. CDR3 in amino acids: CASSLDREVTQYF. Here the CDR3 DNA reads TGTGCCAGCAGCTTAGACAGGGAGGTGACCCAGTACTTC.

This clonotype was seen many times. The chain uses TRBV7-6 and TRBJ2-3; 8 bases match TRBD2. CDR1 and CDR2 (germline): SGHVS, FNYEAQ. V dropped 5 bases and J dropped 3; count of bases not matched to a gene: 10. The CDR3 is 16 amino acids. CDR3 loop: CASSRGRLQGTDTQYF. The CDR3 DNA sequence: TGTGCCAGCAGCCGCGGGAGGTTGCAGGGAACAGATACGCAGTATTTT.

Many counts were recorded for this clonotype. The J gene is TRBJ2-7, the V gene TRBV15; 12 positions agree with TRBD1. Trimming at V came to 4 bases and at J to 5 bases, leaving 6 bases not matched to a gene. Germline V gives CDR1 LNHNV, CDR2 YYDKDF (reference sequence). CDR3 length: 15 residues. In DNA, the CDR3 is TGTGCCACCAGCATAGGGACAGGGGGCGTCAACGAGCAGTACTTC. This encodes CATSIGTGGVNEQYF.

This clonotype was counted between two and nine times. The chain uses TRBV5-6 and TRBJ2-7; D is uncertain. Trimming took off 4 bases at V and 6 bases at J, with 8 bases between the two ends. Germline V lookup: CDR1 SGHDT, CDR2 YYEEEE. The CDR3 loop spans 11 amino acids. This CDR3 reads CASSQMSEQYF. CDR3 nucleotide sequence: TGTGCCAGCAGCCAGATGAGCGAGCAGTACTTC.

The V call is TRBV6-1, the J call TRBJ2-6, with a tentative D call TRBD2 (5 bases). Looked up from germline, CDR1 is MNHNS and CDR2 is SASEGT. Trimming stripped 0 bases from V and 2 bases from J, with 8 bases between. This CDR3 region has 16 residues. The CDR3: CASSEADGAGANVLTF. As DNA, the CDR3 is TGTGCCAGCAGTGAAGCCGACGGGGCTGGGGCCAACGTCCTGACTTTC.

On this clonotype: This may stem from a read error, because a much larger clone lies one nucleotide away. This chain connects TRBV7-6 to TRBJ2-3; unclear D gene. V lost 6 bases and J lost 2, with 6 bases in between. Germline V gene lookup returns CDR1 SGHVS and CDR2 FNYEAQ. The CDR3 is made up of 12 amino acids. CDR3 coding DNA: TGTGCCAGCAGTGGTATCACAGATACGCAGTATTTT. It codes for CASSGITDTQYF.

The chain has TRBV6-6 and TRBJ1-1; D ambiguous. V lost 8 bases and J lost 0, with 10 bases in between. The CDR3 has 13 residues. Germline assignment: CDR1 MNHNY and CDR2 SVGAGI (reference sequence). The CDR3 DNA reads TGTGCCAGCGGCATTACAGTGAACACTGAAGCTTTCTTT. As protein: CASGITVNTEAFF.

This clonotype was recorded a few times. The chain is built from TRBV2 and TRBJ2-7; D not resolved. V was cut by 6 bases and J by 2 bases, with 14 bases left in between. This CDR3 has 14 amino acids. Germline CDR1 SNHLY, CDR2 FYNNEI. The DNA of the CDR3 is TGTGCCAGCAGCCGACACTCCCAGACCTACGAGCAGTACTTC. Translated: CASSRHSQTYEQYF.

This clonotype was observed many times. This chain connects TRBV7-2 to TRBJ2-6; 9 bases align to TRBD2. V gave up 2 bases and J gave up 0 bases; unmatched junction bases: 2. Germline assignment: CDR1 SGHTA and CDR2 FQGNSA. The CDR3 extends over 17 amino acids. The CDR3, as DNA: TGTGCCAGCAGCTTAAGCGGGGGGCGCTCTGGGGCCAACGTCCTGACTTTC. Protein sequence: CASSLSGGRSGANVLTF.

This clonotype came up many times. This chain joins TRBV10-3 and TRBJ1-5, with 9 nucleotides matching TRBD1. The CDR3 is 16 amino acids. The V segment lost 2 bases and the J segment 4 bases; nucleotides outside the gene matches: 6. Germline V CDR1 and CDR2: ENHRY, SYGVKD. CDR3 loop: CAISEAGQGRNQPQHF. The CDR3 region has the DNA TGTGCCATCAGTGAGGCGGGACAGGGCCGTAATCAGCCCCAGCATTTT.

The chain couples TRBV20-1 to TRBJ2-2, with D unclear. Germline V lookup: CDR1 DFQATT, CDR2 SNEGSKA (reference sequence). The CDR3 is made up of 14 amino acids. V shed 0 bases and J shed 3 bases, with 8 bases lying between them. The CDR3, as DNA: TGCAGTGCTAGAGATAGGTTGGACACCGGGGAGCTGTTTTTT. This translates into CSARDRLDTGELFF.

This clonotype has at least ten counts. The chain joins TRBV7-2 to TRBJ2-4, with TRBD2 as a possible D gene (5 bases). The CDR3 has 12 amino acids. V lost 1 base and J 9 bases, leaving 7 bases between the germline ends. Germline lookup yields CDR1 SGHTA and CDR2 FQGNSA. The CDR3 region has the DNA TGTGCCAGCAGCTTAGGAGGGAGCATTCAGTACTTC. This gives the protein CASSLGGSIQYF. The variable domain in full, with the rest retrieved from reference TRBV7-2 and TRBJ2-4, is GAGVSQSPSNKVTEKGKDVELRCDPISGHTALYWYRQSLGQGLEFLIYFQGNSAPDKSGLPSDRFSAERTGGSVSTLTIQRTQQEDSAVYLCASSLGGSIQYFGAGTRLSVL.

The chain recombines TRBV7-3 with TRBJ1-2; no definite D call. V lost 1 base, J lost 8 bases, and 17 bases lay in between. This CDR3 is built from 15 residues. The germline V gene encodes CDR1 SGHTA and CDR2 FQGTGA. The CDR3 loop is CASSLNPNLPGGYTF. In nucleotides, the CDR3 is TGTGCCAGCAGCTTAAACCCGAATCTACCGGGGGGCTACACCTTC.

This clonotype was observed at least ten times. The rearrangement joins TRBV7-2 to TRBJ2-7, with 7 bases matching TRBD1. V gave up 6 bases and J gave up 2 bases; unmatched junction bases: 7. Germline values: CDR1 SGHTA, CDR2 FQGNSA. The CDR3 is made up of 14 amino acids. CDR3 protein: CASSTQGEPYEQYF. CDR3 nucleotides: TGTGCCAGCAGTACCCAGGGGGAGCCCTACGAGCAGTACTTC.

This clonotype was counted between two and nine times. The DNA for the CDR3 is TGTGCCAGCAGTTACGAGGGGGCGCGTGGCTACACCTTC. Its translation: CASSYEGARGYTF. The V call is TRBV6-5, the J call TRBJ1-2; TRBD1 matches 7 bases. This CDR3 has 13 amino acids. Unmatched junction bases numbered 4, after V lost 2 bases and J lost 7 bases. Germline loops: CDR1 MNHEY, CDR2 SVGAGI.

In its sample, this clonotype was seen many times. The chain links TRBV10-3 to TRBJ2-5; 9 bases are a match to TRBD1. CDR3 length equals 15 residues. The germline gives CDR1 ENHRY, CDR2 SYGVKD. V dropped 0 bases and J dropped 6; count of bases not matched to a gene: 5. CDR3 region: CAISESEDRGQTQYF. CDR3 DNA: TGTGCCATCAGTGAGTCTGAGGACAGGGGTCAGACCCAGTACTTC.

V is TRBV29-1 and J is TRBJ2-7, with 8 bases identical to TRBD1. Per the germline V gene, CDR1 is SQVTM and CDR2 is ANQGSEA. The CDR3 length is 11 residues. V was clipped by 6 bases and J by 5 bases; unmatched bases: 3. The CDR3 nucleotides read TGCAGCGTGCAGACAGGGGACGAGCAGTACTTC. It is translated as CSVQTGDEQYF.

DNA for the CDR3: TGTGCCAGCAGCTTAGGCGGGAGGGCCGGAGCGGATACGCAGTATTTT. Translating gives CASSLGGRAGADTQYF. The genes are TRBV5-4 and TRBJ2-3, with 9 bases identical to TRBD2. Looked up from germline, CDR1 is SGHNT and CDR2 is YYREEE (reference sequence). The CDR3 loop spans 16 amino acids. The V and J ends lost 2 bases and 6 bases, in that order; junction bases with no gene match: 10.